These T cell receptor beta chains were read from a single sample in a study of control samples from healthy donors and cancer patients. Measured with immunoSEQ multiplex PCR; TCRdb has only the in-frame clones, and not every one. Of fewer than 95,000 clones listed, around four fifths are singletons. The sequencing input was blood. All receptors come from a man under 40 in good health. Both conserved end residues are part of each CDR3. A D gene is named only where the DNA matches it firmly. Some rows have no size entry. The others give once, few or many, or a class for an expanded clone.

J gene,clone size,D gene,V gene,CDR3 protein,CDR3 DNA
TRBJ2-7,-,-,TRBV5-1,CASSLDRVLYEQYF,TGCGCCAGCAGCTTGGACAGGGTTCTCTACGAGCAGTACTTC
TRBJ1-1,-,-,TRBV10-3,CAISENREFEAFF,TGTGCCATCAGTGAAAACAGAGAGTTTGAAGCTTTCTTT
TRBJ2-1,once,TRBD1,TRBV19,CASKGPRQGPRYNEQFF,TGTGCCAGCAAGGGTCCAAGACAGGGACCACGCTACAATGAGCAGTTCTTC
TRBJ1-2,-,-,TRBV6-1,CASSEAAAYYGYTF,TGTGCCAGCAGTGAAGCGGCGGCCTACTATGGCTACACCTTC
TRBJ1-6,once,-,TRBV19,CASSIGKGHLSNSPLHF,TGTGCCAGTAGTATTGGGAAAGGTCATCTAAGCAATTCACCCCTCCACTTT
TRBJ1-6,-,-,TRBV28,CASSPQDSSYNSPLHF,TGTGCCAGCAGTCCCCAGGACAGCTCCTATAATTCACCCCTCCACTTT
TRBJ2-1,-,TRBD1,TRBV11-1,CASSSADRGYNEQFF,TGTGCCAGCAGCTCAGCGGACAGGGGCTACAATGAGCAGTTCTTC
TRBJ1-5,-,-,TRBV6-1,CASSELANQPQHF,TGTGCCAGCAGTGAATTGGCCAATCAGCCCCAGCATTTT
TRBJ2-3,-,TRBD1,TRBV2,CASSTTGTGEGTQYF,TGTGCCAGCAGTACAACCGGGACAGGGGAGGGTACGCAGTATTTT
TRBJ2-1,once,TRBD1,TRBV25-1,CASSEITGGSYNEQFF,TGTGCCAGCAGTGAGATCACAGGGGGCTCTTACAATGAGCAGTTCTTC
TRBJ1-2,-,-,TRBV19,CASSIGVGGQWGYTF,TGTGCCAGTAGTATAGGAGTCGGGGGGCAGTGGGGCTACACCTTC
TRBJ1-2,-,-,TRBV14,CASSQVQGYGYTF,TGTGCCAGCAGCCAAGTGCAGGGCTATGGCTACACCTTC
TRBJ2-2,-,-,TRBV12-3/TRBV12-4,CASSFPRPGELFF,TGTGCCAGCAGTTTTCCCAGACCCGGGGAGCTGTTTTTT
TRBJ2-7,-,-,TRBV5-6,CASSLAQVDYYEQYF,TGTGCCAGCAGCTTAGCACAGGTAGACTACTACGAGCAGTACTTC
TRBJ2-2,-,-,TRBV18,CASSPLSGVNTGELFF,TGTGCCAGCTCACCACTATCAGGTGTGAACACCGGGGAGCTGTTTTTT
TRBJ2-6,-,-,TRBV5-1,CASSMIGASGANVLTF,TGCGCCAGCAGCATGATCGGGGCCTCTGGGGCCAACGTCCTGACTTTC
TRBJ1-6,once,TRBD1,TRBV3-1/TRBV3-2,CASSHMDRGPHSPLHF,TGTGCCAGCAGCCATATGGACAGGGGGCCTCATTCACCCCTCCACTTT
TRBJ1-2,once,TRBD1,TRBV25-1,CASRGQNYGYTF,TGTGCCAGCAGGGGACAGAACTATGGCTACACCTTC
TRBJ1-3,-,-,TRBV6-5,CASQIDRFLNTIYF,TGTGCCAGCCAAATCGACAGGTTCTTAAACACCATATATTTT
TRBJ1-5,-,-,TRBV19,CASSAQKDLPQHF,TGTGCCAGTAGTGCCCAAAAAGATTTGCCCCAGCATTTT
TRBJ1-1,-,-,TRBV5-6,CASSLRWVASTEAFF,TGTGCCAGCAGCTTGAGATGGGTTGCGAGCACTGAAGCTTTCTTT
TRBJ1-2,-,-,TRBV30,CAWSGRAGPVAYGYTF,TGTGCCTGGAGCGGGAGGGCAGGGCCGGTTGCCTATGGCTACACCTTC